This T cell receptor beta chain appears in the sequencing data of a study of shared clonotypes between healthy human individuals. Repertoires were generated with immunoSEQ multiplex PCR, while TCRdb's copy carries only in-frame clones and drops some. The sample includes about 560,000 clones, around 78% seen only once; the top ten take around 12%. Material for sequencing was PBMCs. The source is a woman in her thirties or forties in good health. Some clones in this sample may be carry-over from other donors' samples.

CDR3 region: CAWKLASRGEKLFF. CDR3 nucleotides: TGTGCCTGGAAGTTGGCATCCCGGGGTGAAAAACTGTTTTTT. V usage is TRBV30 and J usage is TRBJ1-4, with D unclear. Germline V gene sequence: CDR1 GTSNPN, CDR2 SVGIG (reference sequence). The CDR3 consists of 14 residues. Trimming stripped 4 bases from V and 7 bases from J, with 16 bases between.